The present T cell receptor beta chain was sequenced within a study of post-analysis software for immune sequencing data. Unique molecular identifiers were carried by the TCR beta cDNA libraries. TCRdb redid the calling of the PCR reads with MiXCR, one entry per CDR3 protein. The data show fewer than 850,000 distinct CDR3 sequences, 46% seen once. This sequence originates from a girl aged 5-17 years with multiple sclerosis. Material: blood.

For the CDR3, the DNA is TGCAGTGCTATGGGTCAGGGTTTCACAGATACGCAGTATTTT. Amino acids: CSAMGQGFTDTQYF. The chain is built from TRBV20-1 and TRBJ2-3; the D gene is possibly TRBD1 (5 bases). The CDR3 is 14 residues long. CDR1 is DFQATT, CDR2 SNEGSKA, per germline (reference sequence). V was cut by 4 bases and J by 2 bases, with 13 bases left in between.